Included here is one TCR beta chain sequence, with context. This clonotype was detected a few times. The specificity of this receptor is unknown. Nothing much larger sits one base from this clone, and base qualities are not available. These data come from a study of Graves' ophthalmopathy and Graves' hyperthyroidism (dated by TCRdb to 2017 to 2018). Concerning the study at large: Peripheral blood samples were taken at the time of initial diagnosis, before any treatment was given. The study used signatures of the TCR beta repertoire to tell Graves' ophthalmopathy apart from Graves' hyperthyroidism and to predict which patients would progress to ophthalmopathy. In total, approximately 140 blood samples were TCR-sequenced: fewer than 50 ophthalmopathy, some 80 hyperthyroidism and roughly 17 hyperthyroidism-to-ophthalmopathy patients. To explore V-J signatures that separate ophthalmopathy from hyperthyroidism, a discovery set of about a hundred patients was enrolled, consisting of about 41 with ophthalmopathy and about 60 with stable hyperthyroidism. An independent validation cohort comprised 18 hyperthyroidism patients and 17 patients who later progressed from hyperthyroidism to ophthalmopathy. In five or six hyperthyroidism patients, the T-cell repertoires found in thyroid tissue were compared with those found in blood. After sampling, hyperthyroidism patients received methimazole starting at 30 mg daily, and ophthalmopathy patients received high-dose intravenous methylprednisolone.

V loses 5 bases, J loses 5 bases, and the germline ends lie 15 bases apart. Via the germline V gene, CDR1 is SNHLY and CDR2 FYNNEI. The CDR3, from cysteine to phenylalanine, totals 14 residues. The read is trimmed to its CDR3 DNA, 42 bases read in frame from base 1. For repertoire sequencing, the TCR beta CDR3 regions were amplified from RNA transcripts. A first-round RT-PCR used HTBI primers with the Qiagen OneStep RT-PCR kit, followed by a second-round multiplex PCR, size selection and purification. Libraries were sequenced on an Illumina HiSeq2000 using paired-end 100 bp reads. In the source study's methods: SOAPnuke was used to process the reads, throwing out any read that had adapters, had uncalled bases, had a mean Phred below 15, or lacked an exact constant-primer or identifier match. COPE v1.2.5 was used to merge high-quality paired reads. Each unique nucleotide sequence was treated as a clonotype, and MiTCR v1.1 was used to align the clonotypes to the IMGT TRB V, D and J references. The analysis was limited to V-J combinations with a frequency above 0.0001, which together covered approximately 99% of the repertoires. For each V-J combination, a TCR clonal expansion and chaos score was defined as the ratio of F50 clonal expansion to chaos observed in the TCRdist matrix. Welch's t-statistics and random forest were used to reduce features to 10 to 15 V-J combinations, which were fed into a naive Bayes classifier. Thyroid-blood repertoire similarity was quantified with the Morisita-Horn index. The public reads were quality trimmed at Q25 with fastp and then assembled into clones with MiXCR by TCRdb, keeping productive beta chains. A single entry per CDR3 protein holds the most common genes and DNA from its merged rows. None of the V and J calls come from the authors' own analysis; TCRdb made them. This sample is represented by about 740,000 distinct CDR3 sequences; 35% to 50% of them were singletons. The leading ten clones occupy roughly 45% of the sample.

General conclusions and limits of the study: In cross-validation, the 13-signature model distinguished ophthalmopathy from stable hyperthyroidism with roughly 90% sensitivity and around 81% specificity, and in the test set the corresponding values were roughly 80% and 76%. Sample size was not statistically predetermined, and group allocation was not concealed from the investigators. Most expanded thyroid clonotypes with frequency above 0.001 were also detected in blood, suggesting blood repertoires may reflect the thyroid immune response. In validation, the model predicted ophthalmopathy progression with nearly 71% sensitivity and roughly 72% specificity; more than ten predicted patients were CT-confirmed with GO in a median of around 6 months.

Patients with ophthalmopathy had moderately to severely active disease, with a Clinical Activity Score of 3 or more, a NOSPECS grade of 4 or more, and a disease duration of less than 3 months. Patients with other autoimmune diseases, uncontrolled infections, pregnancy or lactation were excluded. Diagnosis relied on clinical symptoms, serum thyroxine, TRAb, thyroid ultrasound and orbital computed tomography. Using Ficoll-Paque density gradient centrifugation, PBMCs were isolated from 10 ml of fresh peripheral blood. Total RNA was extracted using Trizol reagent, and RNA quality was checked on an Agilent 2100 Bioanalyzer.

This TCR was sampled from an adult man with Graves' ophthalmopathy. This chain is built from TRBV2 and TRBJ1-2; TRBD1 is a possible D gene, resting on 6 matching bases. The sample consisted of peripheral blood. This receptor has the CDR3 CASSPNLGAYGYTF. The DNA reads TGTGCCAGCAGTCCGAACCTGGGGGCTTATGGCTACACCTTC.